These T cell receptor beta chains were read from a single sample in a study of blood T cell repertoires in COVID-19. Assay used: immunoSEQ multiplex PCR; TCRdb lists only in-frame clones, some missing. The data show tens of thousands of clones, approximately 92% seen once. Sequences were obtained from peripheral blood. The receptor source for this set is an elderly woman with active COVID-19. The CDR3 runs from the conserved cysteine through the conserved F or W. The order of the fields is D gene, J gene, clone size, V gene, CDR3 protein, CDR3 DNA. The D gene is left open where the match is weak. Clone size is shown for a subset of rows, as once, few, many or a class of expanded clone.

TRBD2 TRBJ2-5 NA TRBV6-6 CASSYPRAGDETQYF TGTGCCAGCAGTTACCCGCGGGCGGGGGATGAGACCCAGTACTTC
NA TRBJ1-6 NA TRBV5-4 CASRTGGRAGNSPLHF TGTGCCAGCAGAACCGGGGGACGGGCGGGTAATTCACCCCTCCACTTT
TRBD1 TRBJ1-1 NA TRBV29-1 CSGGQAEAFF TGCAGCGGTGGACAGGCTGAAGCTTTCTTT
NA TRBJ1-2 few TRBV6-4 CASSTGVGGDYGYTF TGTGCCAGCAGTACAGGAGTAGGGGGTGACTATGGCTACACCTTC
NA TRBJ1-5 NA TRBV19 CASSMGRDGQPQHF TGTGCCAGTAGTATGGGCAGGGATGGTCAGCCCCAGCATTTT
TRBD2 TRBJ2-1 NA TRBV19 CASSTRGLAGSRSYNEQFF TGTGCCAGTAGTACCCGGGGACTAGCGGGGTCTCGCTCCTACAATGAGCAGTTCTTC
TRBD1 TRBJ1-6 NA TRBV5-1 CASSPAVPGQGNSPLHF TGCGCCAGCAGCCCGGCGGTACCGGGACAGGGGAATTCACCCCTCCACTTT
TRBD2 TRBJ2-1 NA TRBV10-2 CASSETGGYNEQFF TGCGCCAGCAGTGAAACGGGGGGGTACAATGAGCAGTTCTTC
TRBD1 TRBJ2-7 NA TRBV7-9 CASSSRTGAFDEQYF TGTGCCAGCAGCTCACGGACAGGGGCCTTCGACGAGCAGTACTTC
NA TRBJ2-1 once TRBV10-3 CAISGNWEAYNEQFF TGTGCCATCAGTGGAAATTGGGAGGCCTACAATGAGCAGTTCTTC
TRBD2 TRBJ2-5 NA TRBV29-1 CSVGLAGEGETQYF TGCAGCGTTGGACTAGCGGGAGAGGGGGAGACCCAGTACTTC
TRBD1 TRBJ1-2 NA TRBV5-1 CASSPGQGSGGYGYTF TGCGCCAGCAGCCCCGGACAGGGGAGCGGTGGCTATGGCTACACCTTC
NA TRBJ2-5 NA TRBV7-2 CASSLVPSRVPVTQYF TGTGCCAGCAGCTTAGTCCCCAGCCGGGTACCGGTGACCCAGTACTTC
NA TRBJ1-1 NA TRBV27 CASSFQGGTEAFF TGTGCCAGCAGTTTTCAGGGTGGGACTGAAGCTTTCTTT
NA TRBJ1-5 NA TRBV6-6 CASTQDKNQPQHF TGTGCCAGCACCCAGGACAAAAATCAGCCCCAGCATTTT
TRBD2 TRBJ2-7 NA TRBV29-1 CSVELGGGYEQYF TGCAGCGTTGAATTGGGGGGGGGCTACGAGCAGTACTTC
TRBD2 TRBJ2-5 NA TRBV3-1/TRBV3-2 CASSQVRGGLETQYF TGTGCCAGCAGCCAAGTGCGGGGGGGCCTAGAGACCCAGTACTTC
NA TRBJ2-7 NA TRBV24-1 CATSDPDSYEQYF TGTGCCACCAGTGACCCCGACAGCTACGAGCAGTACTTC
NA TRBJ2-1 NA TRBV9 CASSVATGLGEQFF TGTGCCAGCAGCGTAGCTACAGGGTTGGGTGAGCAGTTCTTC
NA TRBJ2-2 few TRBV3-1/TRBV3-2 CASSQTPANTGELFF TGTGCCAGCAGCCAAACACCAGCGAACACCGGGGAGCTGTTTTTT
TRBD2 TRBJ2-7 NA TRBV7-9 CASSLGGLGYEQYF TGTGCCAGCAGCTTAGGTGGACTAGGCTACGAGCAGTACTTC
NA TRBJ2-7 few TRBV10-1 CASSESFGTKTYEQYF TGCGCCAGCAGTGAGTCGTTCGGGACAAAAACCTACGAGCAGTACTTC
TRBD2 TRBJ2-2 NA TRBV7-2 CASSTSGGNTGELFF TGTGCCAGCAGTACTAGCGGGGGGAACACCGGGGAGCTGTTTTTT
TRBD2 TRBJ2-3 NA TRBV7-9 CASSSFRAGGITSTDTQYF TGTGCCAGCAGCTCCTTTCGAGCGGGGGGGATAACTAGCACAGATACGCAGTATTTT
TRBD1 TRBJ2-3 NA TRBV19 CASSMGLRQGITDTQYF TGTGCCAGTAGTATGGGCCTCCGACAGGGAATCACAGATACGCAGTATTTT
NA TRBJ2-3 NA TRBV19 CASSPVPGRGETDTQYF TGTGCCAGTAGTCCGGTTCCCGGGCGGGGTGAGACAGATACGCAGTATTTT
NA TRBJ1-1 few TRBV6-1 CASSEFPQGPGTTFF TGTGCCAGCAGTGAATTCCCGCAGGGGCCGGGGACGACTTTCTTT
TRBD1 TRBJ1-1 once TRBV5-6 CASSLAQGSMNTEAFF TGTGCCAGCAGCTTGGCACAGGGGAGCATGAACACTGAAGCTTTCTTT
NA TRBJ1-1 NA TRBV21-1 CASSKIIWRGYTEAFF TGTGCCAGCAGCAAAATAATATGGCGGGGCTACACTGAAGCTTTCTTT
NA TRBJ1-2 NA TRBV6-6 CASTRGGDPLRGYTF TGTGCCAGCACCCGCGGGGGGGACCCCCTTCGGGGCTACACCTTC
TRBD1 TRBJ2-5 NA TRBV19 CASSISQGVETQYF TGTGCCAGTAGTATTTCGCAGGGGGTGGAGACCCAGTACTTC
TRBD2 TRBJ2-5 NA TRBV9 CASSVSGGEETQYF TGTGCCAGCAGCGTTAGCGGGGGAGAAGAGACCCAGTACTTC
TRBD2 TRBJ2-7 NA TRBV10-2 CASSGATSGRARVREQYF TGCGCCAGCAGTGGCGCAACTAGCGGGAGGGCGAGAGTACGGGAGCAGTACTTC
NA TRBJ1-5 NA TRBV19 CASNRDNQPQHF TGTGCCAGTAACCGGGACAATCAGCCCCAGCATTTT
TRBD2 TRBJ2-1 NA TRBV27 CASRRGGAYNEQFF TGTGCCAGCAGGCGGGGGGGAGCCTACAATGAGCAGTTCTTC
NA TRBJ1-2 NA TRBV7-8 CASSPGQVYGYTF TGTGCCAGCAGCCCGGGACAAGTCTATGGCTACACCTTC
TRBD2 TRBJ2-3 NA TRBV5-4 CASSFGLAGATDTQYF TGTGCCAGCAGCTTTGGACTAGCGGGGGCGACAGATACGCAGTATTTT
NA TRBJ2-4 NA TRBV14 CASSQGRGWAKNIQYF TGTGCCAGCAGCCAAGGACGGGGTTGGGCCAAAAACATTCAGTACTTC
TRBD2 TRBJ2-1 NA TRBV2 CASKGGGSSYNEQFF TGTGCCAGCAAGGGCGGGGGGAGCTCCTACAATGAGCAGTTCTTC
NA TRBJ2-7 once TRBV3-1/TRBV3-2 CASRSTGMPEQYF TGTGCCAGCAGGTCGACGGGAATGCCCGAGCAGTACTTC
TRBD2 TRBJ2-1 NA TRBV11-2 CASRPTSGGYNEQFF TGTGCCAGCAGGCCGACTAGCGGGGGCTACAATGAGCAGTTCTTC
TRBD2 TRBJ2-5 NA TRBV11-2 CASSLGSGRAETQYF TGTGCCAGCAGCTTAGGTAGCGGGAGGGCTGAGACCCAGTACTTC
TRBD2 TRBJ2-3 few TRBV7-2 CASRPLLAGRTDTQYF TGTGCCAGCAGACCTCTGCTAGCGGGCCGCACAGATACGCAGTATTTT
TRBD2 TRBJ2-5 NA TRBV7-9 CASSPLWREKPLTQYF TGTGCCAGCAGCCCCTTGTGGCGGGAGAAACCCCTTACCCAGTACTTC